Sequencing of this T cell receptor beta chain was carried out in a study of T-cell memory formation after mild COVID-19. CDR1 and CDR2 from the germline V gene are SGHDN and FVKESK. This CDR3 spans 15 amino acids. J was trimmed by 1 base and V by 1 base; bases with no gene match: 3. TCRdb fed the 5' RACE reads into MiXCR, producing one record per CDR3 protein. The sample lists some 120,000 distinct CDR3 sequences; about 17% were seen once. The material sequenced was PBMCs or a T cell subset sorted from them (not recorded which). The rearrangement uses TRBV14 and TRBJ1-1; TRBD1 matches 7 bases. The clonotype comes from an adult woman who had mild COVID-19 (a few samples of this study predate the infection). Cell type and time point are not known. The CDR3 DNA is TGTGCCAGCAGCCAAGCACAGGGGAAGAACACTGAAGCTTTCTTT. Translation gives CASSQAQGKNTEAFF.